This T cell receptor (beta chain) was profiled in a study of STAT3 mutations in large granular lymphocyte leukemia. As for the study in general: Canonical activating STAT3 mutations were detected in roughly half of the longitudinally sequenced T-LGLL patients. More than half of T-LGLL patients received immunosuppressive therapy.

Average productive template count per sample was 40,000 to 45,000. Data came from immunoSEQ multiplex PCR; TCRdb stores just in-frame clones and leaves some out. Among tens of thousands of clones, about 81% were seen once, and the ten largest hold approximately 0.43%. Remarks on this clone: Antigen specificity is unknown.

The V segment lost 3 bases and the J segment 1 base; nucleotides outside the gene matches: 12. Germline V lookup: CDR1 LGHNA, CDR2 YSLEER. This CDR3 comprises 19 residues. Study results and caveats: Every T-LGLL patient had at least one immunodominant TCRbeta clonotype. Treatment regimens differed across patients between samplings.

Material: PBMCs. This TCR was sampled from a human donor with T large granular lymphocyte leukemia. Some clones in this sample may be carry-over from other donors' samples. This rearrangement joins TRBV4-3 to TRBJ1-2; TRBD1 matches at 12 bases. The CDR3 DNA is TGCGCCAGCAGCCAGCATACCGGGACAGGGGGCCCACATAACTATGGCTACACCTTC. The encoded protein is CASSQHTGTGGPHNYGYTF.